The text below deals with one T cell receptor beta chain. Its antigen is unknown. This sample was included in a study of OX40 agonist ivuxolimab in advanced cancers. Across the study: Clinicians treated patients with ivuxolimab, an agonistic anti-OX40 (CD134) antibody. Across the patients, intravenous ivuxolimab was delivered every 2 weeks at 0.01 to 10 mg/kg. Study conclusions and caveats: There was clonal expansion of CD4+ and CD8+ blood T cells by week 6 at 0.1 to 3.0 mg/kg.

This CDR3 contains 16 residues. V was clipped by 0 bases and J by 2 bases, with 11 bases between them. From germline, CDR1 is LGHNA and CDR2 YSLEER. The repertoire was sequenced with immunoSEQ multiplex PCR; TCRdb's copy has only in-frame clones and lacks some. The data contain about 26,000 clones, around 85% of them singletons. J is TRBJ1-5 and V is TRBV4-3; the D gene is possibly TRBD1 (5 bases). The receptor was isolated from an adult with an advanced solid tumor such as melanoma, head and neck, liver or kidney cancer. This specimen was CD4+ or CD8+ T cells sorted from blood, taken in a trial of the OX40 agonist ivuxolimab. For the CDR3, the DNA is TGCGCCAGCAGCCAAGAGAGGCAGGGCGGCAATCAGCCCCAGCATTTT. It translates to CASSQERQGGNQPQHF.